A single T cell receptor beta chain is shown here with its context. Its target antigen remains unknown. No base-level quality is on record; no much larger clone is a single base apart. The cohort consisted of 600 to 750 healthy bone marrow donors. At the time of sampling, every cohort member was nominally healthy, though immune exposures that went unrecorded were likely present. The donor was CMV seronegative and was included in the group of several hundred seronegative cohort members. A peripheral blood sample was provided by each donor, and peripheral blood mononuclear cells were used for TCR beta sequencing. Genomic DNA was extracted from the blood cell samples with the Qiagen DNeasy Blood Extraction Kit. Library preparation was by the immunoSEQ multiplex PCR assay. A mixture of 60 forward primers for TCR Vbeta segments and 13 reverse primers for TCR Jbeta segments was used in the multiplex PCR. The CDR3 region of rearranged TCR beta genes was amplified from genomic DNA by a multiplex PCR assay. The amplified TCR beta libraries were sequenced on the Illumina HiSeq System as 87-base-pair reads. The study's own analysis went as follows. In a later analysis, 70 million to 95 million unique TCR beta chains were counted across the roughly 670 repertoires, and around 10 million of these chains were shared by at least two donors. To remove PCR and sequencing errors, raw reads were error-corrected and collapsed into unique sequences using a nearest-neighbor algorithm that merged closely related sequences. To assign V, D and J gene segments, CDR3 sequences were aligned to IMGT reference sequences. Each retained sequence needed at least a six-nucleotide match to both a V gene segment and a J gene segment. A rearrangement counted as productive if the CDR3 had no stop codons and remained in frame with V and J, and every other rearrangement counted as non-productive. CDR3 was defined by IMGT convention, running from the second conserved V-encoded cysteine to the conserved J-encoded phenylalanine. The earlier analysis of about 620 of the donors excluded sequences that lacked an unambiguous match to a single V gene segment. An earlier analysis of 587 of the donors called V segments functional above 56.7% productive rearrangements and segregating when the between-donor standard deviation exceeded 5%. A statistical classification framework was built to diagnose cytomegalovirus status from the catalog of TCR beta chain sequences. V and J gene assignment, in a later analysis, came from comparing TCR nucleotide sequences with IMGT/GENE-DB human TR gene sequences. Using the TCRdist pipeline, a later analysis assigned CDR3 sequences along with most-parsimonious VDJ recombination scenarios. A later analysis defined each TCR beta chain by its CDR3 amino acid sequence plus V-gene family, and excluded reads lacking a unique V-gene family. As a way to deal with suspected cross-contamination and a sequencing artifact, a later analysis dropped approximately 590 nucleotide sequences that were highly shared and had low generation probability. For each public chain, a later analysis derived a clonal expansion index from normalized ranks of inferred template counts within each repertoire. In a later analysis, generation probabilities were computed using a VDJ recombination model fitted to out-of-frame rearrangements, and the results were checked against IGoR. In a later analysis, hypergeometric tests were used to score TCR-TCR, TCR-HLA and TCR-CMV co-occurrence, with a repertoire-size bias correction applied to TCR pairs. False discovery rates were estimated in a later analysis by permuting HLA or CMV assignments 20 times. A later analysis grouped co-occurring TCRs with DBSCAN, adding TCRdist sequence similarity when clustering within HLA-allele-positive subsets. For co-occurrence clustering, repertoires with fewer than 30,000 or more than 120,000 public chains were excluded, along with about five repertoires with anomalous nucleotide sharing. Imported from immuneACCESS, the table was reduced by TCRdb to in-frame sequences with V and J called. These copies leave out some clones; in studies compared against another copy, an unresolved V gene accounts for under half, and the cause of the remainder is not known. V and J calls and clone size are those listed in that table; D and trimming were worked out from the DNA. The sample table contains approximately 83,000 clones; only one count was recorded for more than 75% of them. Approximately 2% of the sample is taken by the ten largest.

The data belong to a study of cytomegalovirus exposure and HLA in healthy donors (dated by TCRdb to 2017 to 2019). For the study in its entirety: An earlier analysis of roughly 570 of the donors reported roughly 300 Gb of sequence data and approximately 120 million unique TCR beta sequences obtained from about 200 million T cells. A later analysis re-analyzed previously published TCR beta repertoires from roughly 600 donors and added high-resolution HLA genotyping to study TCR occurrence patterns. In a later genetic analysis, genome-wide SNP genotypes for about 55% of the 666 donors were used, and that subset was treated as a discovery cohort. Along with the approximately 650-subject first cohort, a separate validation cohort of more than 90 different subjects was used. The aim of the study was to test whether cataloging public T cell receptors could identify signatures of past pathogen exposure. High-throughput TCR immunosequencing, statistical association of individual TCRs with disease status, and machine learning were combined to predict cytomegalovirus infection status. The study profiled the T cell repertoires of about 720 subjects by immunosequencing and related them to cytomegalovirus serostatus. An earlier analysis of around 640 of the donors used high-throughput TCR beta sequencing to judge whether each TCR beta V gene segment behaved as functional or pseudogenic. Among the 398 genotyped donors, approximately 81% belonged to the genetic ancestry cluster associated with self-reported Caucasian donors. About five DR-DQ haplotypes were treated as single units for association and clustering because of strong linkage in the cohort. All discovery cohort repertoires had been generated on a single sequencing platform. An early release that covered about 600 HLA-typed donors contained approximately 320 gigabases of sequencing data and about 93 million unique TCR sequences. HLA typing included class I and class II loci at four-digit resolution. The later analysis used no new phenotypic data to find candidate immune exposures, relying instead on TCR beta sequences and their occurrence across donors. Among roughly 370 genotyped donors of the cohort, an average of about 240,000 unique TCR beta nucleotide sequences were sequenced per donor, roughly 20% of them non-productive. Typing coverage differed by locus: A, B, C, DRB1 and DQB1 were typed in roughly 620-640 donors, DQA1 in 522, DPA1 in 600 to 610, and DPB1 in 472. Alongside the repertoire data, information on donor age, sex, ethnicity and CMV serostatus was compiled. On the study overall, not on this receptor specifically: Across donors, most TCR sequences were observed very rarely, whereas some public TCRs were present in many individuals. Compared with equally common non-associated chains, HLA-associated TCR beta chains in a later analysis were more clonally expanded and had lower generation probabilities. Immune exposure information for the cohort was limited to CMV serostatus. Because counts were too low, under 20 rarely observed V segments, including chromosome 9 orphons, were left out of the earlier analysis of a few hundred of the donors. In an earlier analysis of 587 of the donors, most TCR beta V segments appeared in productive rearrangements about 87% or about 30% of the time, broadly matching IMGT annotations. Strong co-occurrence of HLA alleles, especially DR and DQ, made assigning TCR associations to individual alleles difficult. Linkage disequilibrium might explain the correlated functional status among segregating V segments, but an unknown experimental factor could not be ruled out. Only TCR beta chains were sequenced in this cohort, and the absence of alpha or paired-chain data limited detectable features. In a later analysis, 16,951 TCR beta sequences were associated with specific HLA alleles at a false discovery rate of 0.05. According to a later analysis, TCR association rates differed among HLA loci, with DRB1 alleles showing the most associated TCRs and HLA-C alleles showing the fewest. Presence/absence analyses assumed roughly uniform sequencing depth across donors, an assumption that may not hold. The study gave a list of 150 to 200 TCR beta chains associated with cytomegalovirus. Because some donors lacked HLA typing at each locus, the association tests relied only on the typed subset. In a later analysis, several top co-occurrence clusters were reported to appear linked to parvovirus B19, influenza, CMV and Epstein-Barr virus. A further reported finding was that TCR beta sequences accurately predicted the HLA-A and HLA-B alleles for most subjects in the first cohort. Most CMV-associated TCR beta chains appeared to be HLA-restricted in a later analysis, and the HLA associations seemed to be driven largely by CMV exposure. A later genetic analysis associated a missense DCLRE1C variant with V-gene and J-gene trimming of TCR beta chains, and an independent cohort replicated the association. The classifier was reported to diagnose cytomegalovirus status with high specificity and sensitivity in both the original and validation cohorts. In a later genetic analysis, fewer N-insertions in productive TCRs were reported among donors in an Asian-associated ancestry cluster than the roughly 640-donor mean. It was suggested by the authors that the approach could potentially be generalized to other disease states and immunological phenotypes. The sequencing pipeline was judged likely to have produced a cluster of highly shared sequence variants as a technical artifact. A few of the identified cytomegalovirus-associated TCR beta chains were confirmed in vitro to be specific for cytomegalovirus antigens.

The receptor was derived from a man younger than 30 in good health and CMV-seronegative. Source material: PBMCs.

The bases read TGTGCTGTAGACCGGGACAGGAGGAATTCACCCCTCCACTTT. Its translation is CAVDRDRRNSPLHF. The V and J genes are TRBV28 and TRBJ1-6, with 8 bases aligning to TRBD1. Spanning cysteine to phenylalanine, the CDR3 consists of 14 amino acids. Left in the record is the CDR3 DNA by itself, 42 bases read in frame from the first base. From a lookup of the germline V gene, CDR1 and CDR2 are MDHEN and SYDVKM.